This paragraph covers one T cell receptor (beta chain) sequence. This clone was picked up a small number of times. The antigen this receptor binds is unknown. Base qualities are not recorded, but no much larger clone differs from it by a single base. One collaborating source in Seattle enrolled patients during active infection and followed them longitudinally through the course of disease. The collaborating institutions used their own protocols to collect whole blood in K2EDTA tubes. Collaborator samples were shipped for TCRbeta analysis as frozen whole blood, isolated PBMCs, or DNA extracted from either sample type. This entry is derived from a study of blood T cell repertoires in COVID-19 (TCRdb year 2020). A note on the overall study: The collaborator samples originated in the United States, Italy and Spain and spanned the acute and convalescent phases of COVID-19. The material from the prospective study consisted of cDNA or gDNA derived from T cells, B-cell-depleted T cells, or PBMCs. HLA class I and class II types, where available, came from metadata supplied by the sample provider rather than from assay-based typing. The repertoires were released in a freely available public database meant as a resource for research on the immune response to SARS-CoV-2. The samples were drawn from two sources: the first 160 participants of the ongoing ImmuneRACE study, and approximately 1,300 subjects contributed by 6 global collaborators. Subjects who had been exposed to COVID-19, were actively infected with it, or had recovered from it provided the deeply sampled blood TCRbeta repertoires that made up the dataset. A de-identified subject ID, COVID-19 status, age in years and sex were almost always included in the sample metadata.

For CDR1 and CDR2, the germline V gene (reference sequence) lists SEHNR and FQNEAQ. V is pared back by 2 bases and J by 6 bases, with 10 bases lying between the germline termini. The CDR3 sequence holds 14 residues, the cysteine and phenylalanine included. Only the CDR3 DNA stays, 42 bases, in frame from base 1. TCRbeta CDR3 regions were amplified from genomic DNA by means of the immunoSEQ Assay, a bias-controlled multiplex PCR. The authors processed their data as follows. Nucleated cell counts per sample were estimated from amplification of reference gene primers within the assay. To quantify the absolute abundance of each unique TCRbeta CDR3 rearrangement, sequence reads were collapsed and filtered. For each sample, productive Simpson clonality was calculated as the square root of Simpson's diversity index over productive rearrangements. In its TCRdb copy, this immuneACCESS table keeps in-frame sequences only and misses some clones. Where compared with another copy, unresolved V genes explain less than half of these, and the others have no known cause. V, J and clone size reflect that table, while D and trimming were determined from the DNA. Here the sample has roughly 190,000 clones; roughly 76% occur a single time. About 11% of the sample is in the top ten clones.

The paper's findings and limits, for the study overall: How much clinical and demographic metadata was included differed by source and by participant, and the metadata was provided uncurated.

The TCR was taken from a woman in her thirties or forties with COVID-19, enrolled during active disease. The chain links TRBV7-9 with TRBJ2-2, with TRBD2 tentatively as D gene (5 bases match). Sequenced: peripheral blood. The CDR3 region reads CASSLYQEAGELFF. The DNA sequence is TGTGCCAGCAGCTTATATCAGGAGGCCGGGGAGCTGTTTTTT. Extended through the reference TRBV7-9 and TRBJ2-2 proteins, this CDR3 yields the full variable domain: DTGVSQNPRHKITKRGQNVTFRCDPISEHNRLYWYRQTLGQGPEFLTYFQNEAQLEKSRLLSDRFSAERPKGSFSTLEIQRTEQGDSAMYLCASSLYQEAGELFFGEGSRLTVL.